The clone carrying this T cell receptor beta chain was counted only a few times. Its antigen is undetermined. This sample was included in a study of beta chain features in type 1 diabetes. V was pared by 2 bases and J by 5 bases, with 12 bases between. CDR3 length: 15 amino acids. Germline V gene lookup returns CDR1 MNHEY and CDR2 SMNVEV (reference sequence). Study-level results: When cDNA is sequenced, cells with high TCR expression could be over-represented. Amplification by PCR could prefer shorter templates, with the same effect in patients and controls.

Reverse transcribing all isolated RNA meant expressed TCRB transcripts were sequenced. Libraries were prepared by immunoSEQ multiplex PCR; TCRdb keeps only in-frame clonotypes and omits some of them. The profile shows roughly 500,000 clones, approximately 10% of them singletons. Based on CD45RO/CCR7/CD25/CD127/CD95/CD27, CD4+ regulatory, stem cell-like memory, naive and central memory cells were sorted. V usage is TRBV27 and J usage is TRBJ1-4; possible D gene TRBD1, 5 bases. This clonotype was sampled from a woman younger than 35 in good health. The sequenced sample was naive CD4+ T cells from blood. The CDR3 protein is CASSLRGAGNEKLFF. The CDR3 DNA follows: TGTGCCAGCAGTTTAAGAGGGGCTGGGAATGAAAAACTGTTTTTT.